This record concerns one TCR beta chain sequence. Its antigen is unidentified. Primers for the PCR totalled 60 Vbeta and 13 Jbeta. Generated by immunoSEQ multiplex PCR, the TCRdb table keeps only in-frame clones and is missing some. The sample includes roughly 180,000 clones, more than 60% of them seen just once. Everyone who donated was a healthy bone marrow donor. This entry belongs to a study of cytomegalovirus exposure and HLA in healthy donors. Broader study findings: Presence/absence analyses treated sequencing depth as roughly uniform across donors. Reported findings show TCR beta sequences accurately forecast HLA-A and HLA-B alleles in most subjects. The dataset shows that most TCR sequences were rare, while some public TCRs occurred in many donors.

Germline CDR1 is MDHEN and CDR2 is SYDVKM. Trimming left V 2 bases short and J 1 base short, with 5 bases between. The CDR3 has 13 amino acids. Source material: PBMCs. The V call is TRBV28, the J call TRBJ1-2; D ambiguous. The origin of this receptor is a young woman in good health and CMV-seropositive. The CDR3 DNA is TGTGCCAGCAGTTTACTACGTAACTATGGCTACACCTTC. Protein: CASSLLRNYGYTF.